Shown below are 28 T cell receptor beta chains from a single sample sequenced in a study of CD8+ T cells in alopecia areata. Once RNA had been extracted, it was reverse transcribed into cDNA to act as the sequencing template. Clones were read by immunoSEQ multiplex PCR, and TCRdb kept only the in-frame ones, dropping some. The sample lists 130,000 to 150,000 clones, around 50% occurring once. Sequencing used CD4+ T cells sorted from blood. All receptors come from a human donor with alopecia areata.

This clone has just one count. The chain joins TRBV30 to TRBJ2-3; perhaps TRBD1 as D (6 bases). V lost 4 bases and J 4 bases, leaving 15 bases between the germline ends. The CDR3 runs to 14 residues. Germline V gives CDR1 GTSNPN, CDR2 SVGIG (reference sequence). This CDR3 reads CAWTQSPGADTQYF. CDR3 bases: TGTGCCTGGACCCAATCCCCAGGGGCAGATACGCAGTATTTT.

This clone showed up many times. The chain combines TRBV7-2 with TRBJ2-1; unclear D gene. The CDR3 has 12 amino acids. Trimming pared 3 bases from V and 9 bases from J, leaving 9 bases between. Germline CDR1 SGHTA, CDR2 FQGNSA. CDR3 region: CASSFSLREQFF. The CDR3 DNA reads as TGTGCCAGCAGCTTCTCGCTGCGTGAGCAGTTCTTC.

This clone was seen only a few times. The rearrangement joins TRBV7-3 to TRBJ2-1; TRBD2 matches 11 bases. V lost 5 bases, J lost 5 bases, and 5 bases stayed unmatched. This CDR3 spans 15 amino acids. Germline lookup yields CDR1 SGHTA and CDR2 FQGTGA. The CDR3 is CASSPSGRLNNEQFF. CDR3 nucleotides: TGTGCCAGCAGCCCTAGCGGGAGGCTCAACAATGAGCAGTTCTTC.

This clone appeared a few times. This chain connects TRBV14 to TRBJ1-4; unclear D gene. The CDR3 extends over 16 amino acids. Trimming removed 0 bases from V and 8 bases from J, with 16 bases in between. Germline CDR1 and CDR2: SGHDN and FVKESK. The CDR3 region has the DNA TGTGCCAGCAGCCAAGATGGGAAGGAGGTACGGGAAAAACTGTTTTTT. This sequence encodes CASSQDGKEVREKLFF.

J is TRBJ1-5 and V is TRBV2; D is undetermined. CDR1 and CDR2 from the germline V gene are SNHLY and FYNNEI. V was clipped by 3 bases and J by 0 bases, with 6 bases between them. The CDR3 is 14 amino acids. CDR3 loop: CASSDGYSNQPQHF. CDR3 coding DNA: TGTGCCAGCAGTGACGGATATAGCAATCAGCCCCAGCATTTT.

This CDR3 reads CASNNEGGSYNEQFF. The CDR3 DNA follows: TGCGCCAGCAATAACGAAGGAGGGTCCTACAATGAGCAGTTCTTC. The chain links TRBV5-1 to TRBJ2-1; maybe TRBD2 (6 bases). Trimming left V 6 bases short and J 1 base short, with 14 bases between. The CDR3 has 15 residues. CDR1 and CDR2 from the germline V gene are SGHRS and YFSETQ.

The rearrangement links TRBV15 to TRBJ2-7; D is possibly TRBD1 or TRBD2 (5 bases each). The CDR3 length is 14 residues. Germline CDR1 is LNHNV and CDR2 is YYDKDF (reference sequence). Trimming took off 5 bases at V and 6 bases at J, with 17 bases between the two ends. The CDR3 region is CATSGVGAQGEQYF. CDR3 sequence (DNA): TGTGCCACCAGCGGGGTCGGGGCGCAGGGCGAGCAGTACTTC.

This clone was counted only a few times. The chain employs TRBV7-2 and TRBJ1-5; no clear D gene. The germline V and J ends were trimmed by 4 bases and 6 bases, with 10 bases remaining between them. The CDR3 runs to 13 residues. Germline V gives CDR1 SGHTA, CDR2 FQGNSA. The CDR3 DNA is TGTGCCAGCAGCTCCAGATTGGGTCAGCCCCAGCATTTT. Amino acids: CASSSRLGQPQHF.

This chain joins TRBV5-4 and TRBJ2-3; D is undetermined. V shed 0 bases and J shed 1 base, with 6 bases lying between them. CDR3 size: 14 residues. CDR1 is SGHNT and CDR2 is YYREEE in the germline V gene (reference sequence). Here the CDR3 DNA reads TGTGCCAGCAGCTTGGACAGTCGCACAGATACGCAGTATTTT. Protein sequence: CASSLDSRTDTQYF. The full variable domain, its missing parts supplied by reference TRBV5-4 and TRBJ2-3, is ETGVTQSPTHLIKTRGQQVTLRCSSQSGHNTVSWYQQALGQGPQFIFQYYREEENGRGNFPPRFSGLQFPNYSSELNVNALELDDSALYLCASSLDSRTDTQYFGPGTRLTVL.

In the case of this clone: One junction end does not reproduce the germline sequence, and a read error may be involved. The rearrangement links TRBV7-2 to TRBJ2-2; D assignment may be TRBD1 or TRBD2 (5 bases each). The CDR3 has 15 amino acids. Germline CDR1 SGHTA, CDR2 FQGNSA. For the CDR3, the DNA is TGTGCCAGCAGCTTATTGGGCCACGGGGCCGGGGAGCCGTTTTTT. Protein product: CASSLLGHGAGEPFF.

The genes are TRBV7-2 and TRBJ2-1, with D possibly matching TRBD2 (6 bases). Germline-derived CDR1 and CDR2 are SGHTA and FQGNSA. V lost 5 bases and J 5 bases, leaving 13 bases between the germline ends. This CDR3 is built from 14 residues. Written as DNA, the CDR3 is TGTGCCAGCAGCAGAGCGGGCTGGAACAATGAGCAGTTCTTC. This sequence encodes CASSRAGWNNEQFF.

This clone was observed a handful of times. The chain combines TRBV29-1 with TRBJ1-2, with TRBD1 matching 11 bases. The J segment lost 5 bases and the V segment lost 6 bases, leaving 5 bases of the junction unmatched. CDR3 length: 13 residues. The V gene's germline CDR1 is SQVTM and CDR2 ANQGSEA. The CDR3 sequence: CSVGTGGGYGYTF. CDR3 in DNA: TGCAGCGTGGGGACAGGGGGAGGATATGGCTACACCTTC.

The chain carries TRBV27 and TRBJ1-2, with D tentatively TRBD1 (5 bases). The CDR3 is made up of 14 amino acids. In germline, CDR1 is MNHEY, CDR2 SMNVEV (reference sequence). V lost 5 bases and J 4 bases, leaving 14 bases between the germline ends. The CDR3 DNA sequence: TGTGCCAGCAGTCCCGGGACCGTTTTCTATGGCTACACCTTC. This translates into CASSPGTVFYGYTF.

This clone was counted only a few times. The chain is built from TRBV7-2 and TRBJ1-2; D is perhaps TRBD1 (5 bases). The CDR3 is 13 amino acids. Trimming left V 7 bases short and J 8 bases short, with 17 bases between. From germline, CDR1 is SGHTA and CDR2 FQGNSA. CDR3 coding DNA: TGTGCCAGCATACGGGACCTCGGGGGAGGCTACACCTTC. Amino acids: CASIRDLGGGYTF.

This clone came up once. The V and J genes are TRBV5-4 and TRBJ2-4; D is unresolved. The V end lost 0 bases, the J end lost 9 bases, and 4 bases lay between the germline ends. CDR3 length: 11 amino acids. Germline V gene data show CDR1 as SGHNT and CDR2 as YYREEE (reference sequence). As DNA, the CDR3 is TGTGCCAGCAGCTTGGAGGGCATTCAGTACTTC. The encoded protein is CASSLEGIQYF.

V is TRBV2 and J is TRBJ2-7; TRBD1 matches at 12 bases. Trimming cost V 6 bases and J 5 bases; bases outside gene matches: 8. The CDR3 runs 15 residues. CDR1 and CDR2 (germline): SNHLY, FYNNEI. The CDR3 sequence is CASRTTGQGANEQYF. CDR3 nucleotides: TGTGCCAGCAGAACCACGGGACAGGGGGCCAACGAGCAGTACTTC.

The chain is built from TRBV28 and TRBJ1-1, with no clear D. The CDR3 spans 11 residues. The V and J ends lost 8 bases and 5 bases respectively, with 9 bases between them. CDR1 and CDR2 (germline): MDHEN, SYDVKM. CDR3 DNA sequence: TGTGCCAGCGGCCGGAGGACTGAAGCTTTCTTT. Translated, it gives CASGRRTEAFF.

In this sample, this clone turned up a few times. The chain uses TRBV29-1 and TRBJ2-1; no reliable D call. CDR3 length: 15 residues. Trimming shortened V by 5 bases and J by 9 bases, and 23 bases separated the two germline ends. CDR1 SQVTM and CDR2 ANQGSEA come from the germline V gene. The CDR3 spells CSVNSHSHRNGEQFF. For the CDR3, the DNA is TGCAGCGTTAATTCTCATTCACACCGCAACGGTGAGCAGTTCTTC.

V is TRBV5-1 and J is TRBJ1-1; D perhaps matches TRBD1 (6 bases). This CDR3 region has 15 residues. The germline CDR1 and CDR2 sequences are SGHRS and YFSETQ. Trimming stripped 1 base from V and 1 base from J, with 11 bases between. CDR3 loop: CASSLQGIANTEAFF. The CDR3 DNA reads TGCGCCAGCAGCTTGCAGGGGATTGCGAACACTGAAGCTTTCTTT. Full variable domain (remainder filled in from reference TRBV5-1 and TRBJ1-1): KAGVTQTPRYLIKTRGQQVTLSCSPISGHRSVSWYQQTPGQGLQFLFEYFSETQRNKGNFPGRFSGRQFSNSRSEMNVSTLELGDSALYLCASSLQGIANTEAFFGQGTRLTVV.

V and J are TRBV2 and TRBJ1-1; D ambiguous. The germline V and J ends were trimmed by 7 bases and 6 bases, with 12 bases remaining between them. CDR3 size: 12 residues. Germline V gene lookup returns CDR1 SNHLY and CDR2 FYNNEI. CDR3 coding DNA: TGTGCCAGCACAAAGGTTGGAGCTGAAGCTTTCTTT. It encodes CASTKVGAEAFF. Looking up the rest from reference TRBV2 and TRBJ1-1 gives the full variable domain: EPEVTQTPSHQVTQMGQEVILRCVPISNHLYFYWYRQILGQKVEFLVSFYNNEISEKSEIFDDQFSVERPDGSNFTLKIRSTKLEDSAMYFCASTKVGAEAFFGQGTRLTVV.

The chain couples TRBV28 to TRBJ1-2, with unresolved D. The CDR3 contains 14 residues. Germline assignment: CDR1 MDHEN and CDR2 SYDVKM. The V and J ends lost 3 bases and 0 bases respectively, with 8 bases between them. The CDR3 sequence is CASSLRIANYGYTF. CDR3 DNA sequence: TGTGCCAGCAGTTTGCGGATAGCTAACTATGGCTACACCTTC.

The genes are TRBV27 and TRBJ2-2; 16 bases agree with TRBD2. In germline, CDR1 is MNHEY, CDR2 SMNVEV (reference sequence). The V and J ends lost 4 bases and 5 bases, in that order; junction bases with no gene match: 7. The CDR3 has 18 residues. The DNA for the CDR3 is TGTGCCAGCAGTTCGGGACTAGCGGGAGGGCCGAGAACCGGGGAGCTGTTTTTT. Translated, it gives CASSSGLAGGPRTGELFF.

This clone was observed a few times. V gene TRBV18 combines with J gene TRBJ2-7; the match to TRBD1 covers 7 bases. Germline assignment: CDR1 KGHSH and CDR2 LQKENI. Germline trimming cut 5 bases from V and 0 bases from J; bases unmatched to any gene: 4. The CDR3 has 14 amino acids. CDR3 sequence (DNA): TGTGCCAGCTCAGCAGGGGACAGCTCCTACGAGCAGTACTTC. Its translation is CASSAGDSSYEQYF. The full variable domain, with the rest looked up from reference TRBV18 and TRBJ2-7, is NAGVMQNPRHLVRRRGQEARLRCSPMKGHSHVYWYRQLPEEGLKFMVYLQKENIIDESGMPKERFSAEFPKEGPSILRIQQVVRGDSAAYFCASSAGDSSYEQYFGPGTRLTVT.

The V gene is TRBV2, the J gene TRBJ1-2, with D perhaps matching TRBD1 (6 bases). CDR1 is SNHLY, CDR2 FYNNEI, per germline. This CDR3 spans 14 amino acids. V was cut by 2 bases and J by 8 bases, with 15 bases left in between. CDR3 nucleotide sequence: TGTGCCAGCAGTGAACGCAGGGGTATTGGAGGCTACACCTTC. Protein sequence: CASSERRGIGGYTF. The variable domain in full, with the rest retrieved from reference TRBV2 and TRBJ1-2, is EPEVTQTPSHQVTQMGQEVILRCVPISNHLYFYWYRQILGQKVEFLVSFYNNEISEKSEIFDDQFSVERPDGSNFTLKIRSTKLEDSAMYFCASSERRGIGGYTFGSGTRLTVV.

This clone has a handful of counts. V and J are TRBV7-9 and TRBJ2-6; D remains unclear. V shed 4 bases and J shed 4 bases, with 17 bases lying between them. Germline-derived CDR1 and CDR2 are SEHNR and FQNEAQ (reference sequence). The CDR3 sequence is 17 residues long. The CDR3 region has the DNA TGTGCCAGCAGCTCACCTAGGCAGGCCACAGGGGCCAACGTCCTGACTTTC. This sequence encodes CASSSPRQATGANVLTF. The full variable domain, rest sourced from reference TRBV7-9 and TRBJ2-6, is DTGVSQNPRHKITKRGQNVTFRCDPISEHNRLYWYRQTLGQGPEFLTYFQNEAQLEKSRLLSDRFSAERPKGSFSTLEIQRTEQGDSAMYLCASSSPRQATGANVLTFGAGSRLTVL.

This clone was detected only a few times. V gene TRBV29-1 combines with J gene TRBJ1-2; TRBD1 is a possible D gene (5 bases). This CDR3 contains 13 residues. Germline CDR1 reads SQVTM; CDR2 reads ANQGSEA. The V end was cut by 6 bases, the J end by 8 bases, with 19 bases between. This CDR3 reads CSVPDPRDGGYTF. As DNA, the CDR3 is TGCAGCGTACCCGATCCCCGGGACGGCGGCTACACCTTC.

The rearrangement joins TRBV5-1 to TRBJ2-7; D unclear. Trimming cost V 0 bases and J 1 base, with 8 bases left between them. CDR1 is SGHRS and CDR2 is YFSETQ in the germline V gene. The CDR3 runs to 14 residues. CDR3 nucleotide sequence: TGCGCCAGCAGCTTGGCCTTGGCGTCCTACGAGCAGTACTTC. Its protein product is CASSLALASYEQYF.

The CDR3, as DNA: TGTGCCAGCAGCCCCCGACAGGGGGGCGAGCAGTACTTC. Encoded protein: CASSPRQGGEQYF. The gene calls are TRBV11-1 and TRBJ2-7, with TRBD1 matching over 9 bases. Germline V gene sequence: CDR1 SGHAT, CDR2 FQDESV (reference sequence). V shed 5 bases, J shed 6 bases, and the junction held 5 bases outside the gene matches. This CDR3 has 13 amino acids.